The 15 T cell receptor beta chains listed next were all sequenced from one sample in a study of blood T cell repertoires in COVID-19. The method was immunoSEQ multiplex PCR; TCRdb's version includes in-frame clones alone and lacks a portion of them. The sample lists about 50,000 clones; around 87% were seen once. The sample was peripheral blood. Receptors originate from a human donor in a cohort sampled during active COVID-19.

This clone was recorded once. The chain couples TRBV27 to TRBJ2-7, with D perhaps matching TRBD1 (5 bases). There are 15 residues in the CDR3. CDR1 MNHEY and CDR2 SMNVEV come from the germline V gene (reference sequence). V shed 2 bases and J shed 5 bases, with 16 bases lying between them. The CDR3: CASSLQGTALHEQYF. In DNA, the CDR3 is TGTGCCAGCAGTTTACAGGGAACGGCGCTCCACGAGCAGTACTTC.

The chain employs TRBV27 and TRBJ2-7; D ambiguous. The germline V gene encodes CDR1 MNHEY and CDR2 SMNVEV (reference sequence). V lost 6 bases and J lost 2, with 14 bases in between. This CDR3 spans 14 amino acids. The CDR3 loop is CASRENTITYEQYF. As DNA, the CDR3 is TGTGCCAGCAGGGAGAACACCATAACCTACGAGCAGTACTTC.

This chain joins TRBV9 and TRBJ2-7, with 9 bases matching TRBD1. CDR3 size: 15 residues. CDR1 is SGDLS, CDR2 YYNGEE, per germline. Losses at the gene ends were 0 bases for V and 3 bases for J; bases not matched to a gene: 4. CDR3 DNA sequence: TGTGCCAGCAGCGTAGGGGGACAGGGCCGCTACGAGCAGTACTTC. It translates to CASSVGGQGRYEQYF.

The chain uses TRBV7-9 and TRBJ1-2; maybe TRBD1 (5 bases). Trimming pared 3 bases from V and 7 bases from J, leaving 12 bases between. The CDR3 is 13 residues long. CDR1 is SEHNR and CDR2 is FQNEAQ in the germline V gene (reference sequence). CDR3 in amino acids: CASSFGGAVGYTF. CDR3 in DNA: TGTGCCAGCAGCTTCGGCGGGGCGGTTGGCTACACCTTC.

The gene calls are TRBV4-1 and TRBJ2-7, with 7 bases that match TRBD1. Germline CDR1 MGHRA, CDR2 YSYEKL. This CDR3 spans 16 amino acids. V lost 3 bases to trimming and J lost 2 bases; unmatched junction nucleotides: 10. The CDR3 spells CASSQGADRVTYEQYF. In DNA form, the CDR3 reads TGCGCCAGCAGCCAGGGTGCCGACAGGGTCACCTACGAGCAGTACTTC.

This clone was seen a few times. The rearrangement uses TRBV27 and TRBJ2-7; D might be TRBD2 (5 bases). The CDR3 is 13 amino acids. Trimming shortened V by 2 bases and J by 2 bases, and 7 bases separated the two germline ends. The germline gives CDR1 MNHEY, CDR2 SMNVEV (reference sequence). This CDR3 is CASSLGSTYEQYF. The CDR3 DNA reads as TGTGCCAGCAGTTTAGGGAGCACCTACGAGCAGTACTTC.

The V and J genes are TRBV18 and TRBJ1-3; D uncertain. Per the germline V gene, CDR1 is KGHSH and CDR2 is LQKENI. V was clipped by 6 bases and J by 1 base, with 13 bases between them. CDR3 length: 15 amino acids. This CDR3 reads CASSPGEGSGNTIYF. The CDR3 DNA sequence: TGTGCCAGCTCCCCGGGAGAGGGATCTGGAAACACCATATATTTT.

The chain joins TRBV10-3 to TRBJ2-1, with 13 bases fitting TRBD2. Germline-derived CDR1 and CDR2 are ENHRY and SYGVKD. The CDR3 covers 17 residues. Trimming removed 3 bases from V and 4 bases from J; junction bases left unmatched: 6. CDR3 in DNA: TGTGCCATCAGTGACGGGACTAGCGGGACGGGGTACAATGAGCAGTTCTTC. It is translated as CAISDGTSGTGYNEQFF.

The chain uses TRBV27 and TRBJ2-3, with D uncertain. In germline, CDR1 is MNHEY, CDR2 SMNVEV (reference sequence). This CDR3 contains 14 residues. Trimming cost V 2 bases and J 0 bases, with 6 bases left between them. The DNA for the CDR3 is TGTGCCAGCAGTTTAGTGGCTAGCACAGATACGCAGTATTTT. It codes for CASSLVASTDTQYF.

The chain links TRBV6-5 to TRBJ2-3; 7 nucleotides line up with TRBD1. The J segment lost 6 bases and the V segment lost 2 bases, leaving 5 bases of the junction unmatched. Germline V gene data show CDR1 as MNHEY and CDR2 as SVGAGI. The CDR3 covers 14 residues. CDR3: CASSYGQVPDTQYF. CDR3 sequence (DNA): TGTGCCAGCAGTTACGGACAGGTGCCCGATACGCAGTATTTT.

The chain combines TRBV19 with TRBJ1-5; no firm D call. The CDR3 is 16 residues long. Trimming removed 3 bases at V and 6 bases at J, with 18 bases between. Germline V lookup: CDR1 LNHDA, CDR2 SQIVND (reference sequence). CDR3 DNA: TGTGCCAGTAGTATGGGAGGGCAGTTCTCAACTCAGCCCCAGCATTTT. Protein: CASSMGGQFSTQPQHF.

A word on this clone: Other nucleotide sequences in the sample specify the same CDR3. This chain links TRBV28 with TRBJ2-7; a possible D gene is TRBD2 (7 bases). Trimming left V 2 bases short and J 6 bases short, with 17 bases between. This CDR3 has 15 residues. Germline V CDR1 and CDR2: MDHEN, SYDVKM. CDR3 loop: CASSLGRGGRGEQYF. CDR3 DNA sequence: TGTGCCAGCAGTTTAGGGAGGGGGGGGCGAGGCGAGCAGTACTTC.

The genes are TRBV4-1 and TRBJ2-2; maybe TRBD1 (6 bases). V was cut by 7 bases and J by 0 bases, with 12 bases left in between. The CDR3 is 15 amino acids. Per the germline V gene, CDR1 is MGHRA and CDR2 is YSYEKL. The CDR3 protein is CASTEGVANTGELFF. CDR3 nucleotides: TGCGCCAGCACAGAGGGGGTAGCGAACACCGGGGAGCTGTTTTTT.

The V and J genes are TRBV4-3 and TRBJ2-3; TRBD2 matches at 7 bases. The CDR3 is 14 amino acids. V lost 1 base to trimming and J lost 6 bases; unmatched junction nucleotides: 4. The V gene's germline CDR1 is LGHNA and CDR2 YSLEER. The CDR3 DNA reads TGCGCCAGCAGCCAAGCGTCCGGGGGGGATACGCAGTATTTT. Its translation is CASSQASGGDTQYF.

This rearrangement joins TRBV19 to TRBJ2-1; tentative D call: TRBD2 (5 bases). The CDR3 loop spans 14 amino acids. V lost 1 base to trimming and J lost 10 bases, with 14 bases between them. Germline CDR1 LNHDA, CDR2 SQIVND (reference sequence). The CDR3, as DNA: TGTGCCAGTAGTATAGTAGGGCTAGCAGAAGAGCAGTTCTTC. Protein product: CASSIVGLAEEQFF. Drawing the rest from reference TRBV19 and TRBJ2-1, the complete variable domain is DGGITQSPKYLFRKEGQNVTLSCEQNLNHDAMYWYRQDPGQGLRLIYYSQIVNDFQKGDIAEGYSVSREKKESFPLTVTSAQKNPTAFYLCASSIVGLAEEQFFGPGTRLTVL.